Each of the 7 T cell receptor beta chains below was sequenced from the same sample in a study of blood T cell repertoires in COVID-19. Sequencing was performed with immunoSEQ multiplex PCR; in TCRdb, only in-frame clones are kept and a portion is missing. The sample has about 160,000 clones, 65% to 85% seen once. Sequencing was done on a sample of PBMCs or T cells enriched from blood (not recorded which). All receptors come from a woman in her forties with acute COVID-19.

The chain links TRBV18 to TRBJ1-3, with D perhaps TRBD1 (6 bases). Trimming removed 4 bases at V and 0 bases at J, with 16 bases between. Germline loops: CDR1 KGHSH, CDR2 LQKENI. The CDR3 runs 17 residues. The DNA of the CDR3 is TGTGCCAGCTCACAACGGACAGAGTCAATCTCTGGAAACACCATATATTTT. Protein sequence: CASSQRTESISGNTIYF.

The chain is built from TRBV7-9 and TRBJ1-2; TRBD1 matches at 7 bases. V gave up 0 bases and J gave up 6 bases; unmatched junction bases: 7. The CDR3 loop spans 15 amino acids. Germline V CDR1 and CDR2: SEHNR, FQNEAQ (reference sequence). The CDR3 region is CASSLARGGEDGYTF. The CDR3 DNA follows: TGTGCCAGCAGCTTAGCGCGAGGGGGCGAGGATGGCTACACCTTC.

V usage is TRBV30 and J usage is TRBJ1-5; tentative D call: TRBD1 (5 bases). This CDR3 has 13 amino acids. V was pared by 2 bases and J by 7 bases, with 12 bases between. Looked up from germline, CDR1 is GTSNPN and CDR2 is SVGIG (reference sequence). In DNA, the CDR3 is TGTGCCTGGAGTACGGGGGGGTACCAGCCCCAGCATTTT. Translating gives CAWSTGGYQPQHF. The variable domain in full, completed from reference TRBV30 and TRBJ1-5, reads SQTIHQWPATLVQPVGSPLSLECTVEGTSNPNLYWYRQAAGRGLQLLFYSVGIGQISSEVPQNLSASRPQDRQFILSSKKLLLSDSGFYLCAWSTGGYQPQHFGDGTRLSIL.

This chain links TRBV6-5 with TRBJ1-2; TRBD1 agrees at 7 bases. Germline V gene lookup returns CDR1 MNHEY and CDR2 SVGAGI. V lost 0 bases and J lost 7; bases outside the gene matches: 11. CDR3 length: 16 residues. The CDR3 is CASSYSIGQAMGGYTF. The CDR3 DNA reads TGTGCCAGCAGTTACTCGATAGGACAGGCCATGGGTGGCTACACCTTC.

The V and J genes are TRBV9 and TRBJ2-1; 8 bases are shared with TRBD2. The ends lost 0 bases at V and 9 bases at J; junction bases unmatched: 8. CDR3 length: 15 residues. Germline V lookup: CDR1 SGDLS, CDR2 YYNGEE. CDR3 bases: TGTGCCAGCAGCGTAGTCGGGACTAGTCACGGTGAGCAGTTCTTC. Encoded protein: CASSVVGTSHGEQFF. The full variable domain, rest sourced from reference TRBV9 and TRBJ2-1, is DSGVTQTPKHLITATGQRVTLRCSPRSGDLSVYWYQQSLDQGLQFLIQYYNGEERAKGNILERFSAQQFPDLHSELNLSSLELGDSALYFCASSVVGTSHGEQFFGPGTRLTVL.

The rearrangement joins TRBV5-1 to TRBJ1-1; D not resolved. CDR1 is SGHRS, CDR2 YFSETQ, per germline. This CDR3 is built from 15 residues. V was cut by 2 bases and J by 5 bases, with 16 bases left in between. The CDR3 nucleotides are TGCGCCAGCAGCTTAGAACGGGGAGGGAAGACTGAAGCTTTCTTT. Protein product: CASSLERGGKTEAFF.

V gene TRBV6-1 combines with J gene TRBJ1-3, with D tentatively TRBD1 (5 bases). CDR1 is MNHNS and CDR2 is SASEGT in the germline V gene. Trimming removed 0 bases from V and 0 bases from J, with 6 bases in between. The CDR3 contains 15 residues. The chain's CDR3 is CASSEATDSGNTIYF. The CDR3 DNA follows: TGTGCCAGCAGTGAAGCGACAGACTCTGGAAACACCATATATTTT.